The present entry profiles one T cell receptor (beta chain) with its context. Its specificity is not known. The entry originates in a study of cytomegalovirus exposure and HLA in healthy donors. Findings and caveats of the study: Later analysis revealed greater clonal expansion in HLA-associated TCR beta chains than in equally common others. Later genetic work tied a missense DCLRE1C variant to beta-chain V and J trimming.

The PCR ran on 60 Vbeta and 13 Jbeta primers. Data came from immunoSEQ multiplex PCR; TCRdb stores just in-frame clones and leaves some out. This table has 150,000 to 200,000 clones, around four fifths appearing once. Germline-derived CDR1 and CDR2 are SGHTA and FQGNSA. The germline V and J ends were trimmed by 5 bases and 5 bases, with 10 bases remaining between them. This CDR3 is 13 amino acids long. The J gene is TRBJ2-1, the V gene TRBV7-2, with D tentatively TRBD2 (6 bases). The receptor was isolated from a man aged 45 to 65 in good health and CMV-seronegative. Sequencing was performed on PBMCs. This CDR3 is CASSPGLDNEQFF. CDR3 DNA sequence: TGTGCCAGCAGCCCGGGACTCGACAATGAGCAGTTCTTC.